The 25 T cell receptor beta chains below come from one sample, sequenced in a study of blood T cell repertoires in COVID-19. Only in-frame clones appear in the TCRdb table, and some are missing; sequencing was by immunoSEQ multiplex PCR. This sample yields 85,000 to 120,000 clones, of which about 87% are seen a single time; over 2.5% belongs to the top ten. The source material was peripheral blood. The receptors come from a man aged 50 to 60 with active or convalescent COVID-19.

This clone has just one count. The J gene is TRBJ1-1, the V gene TRBV10-3, with TRBD1 matching 10 bases. Germline CDR1 and CDR2: ENHRY and SYGVKD. This CDR3 contains 14 residues. After removal of 7 bases from V and 1 base from J, the junction contained 3 bases not matched to a gene. CDR3 region: CAITRDRGNTEAFF. The CDR3 DNA reads as TGTGCCATCACCCGGGACAGGGGGAACACTGAAGCTTTCTTT.

The chain links TRBV7-2 to TRBJ2-5; possibly TRBD2 for D (5 bases). V lost 5 bases and J lost 3, with 16 bases in between. From germline, CDR1 is SGHTA and CDR2 FQGNSA. This CDR3 has 15 residues. For the CDR3, the DNA is TGTGCCAGCAGCGCAAACGGGCAAGCGGAAGAGACCCAGTACTTC. This translates into CASSANGQAEETQYF.

The chain links TRBV15 to TRBJ1-1; D is uncertain. V lost 0 bases to trimming and J lost 4 bases, with 15 bases between them. The V gene's germline CDR1 is LNHNV and CDR2 YYDKDF (reference sequence). This CDR3 spans 16 amino acids. In DNA form, the CDR3 reads TGTGCCACCAGCAGAGAGCCCAATGCGGGTGGCACTGAAGCTTTCTTT. Protein sequence: CATSREPNAGGTEAFF.

This chain uses TRBV7-2 with TRBJ1-1; D is perhaps TRBD1 (6 bases). Trimming stripped 2 bases from V and 5 bases from J, with 18 bases between. The CDR3 is 16 amino acids. Germline values: CDR1 SGHTA, CDR2 FQGNSA. CDR3 loop: CASSLIPTGRGTEAFF. Written as DNA, the CDR3 is TGTGCCAGCAGCTTAATCCCCACAGGGCGAGGGACTGAAGCTTTCTTT.

The chain couples TRBV27 to TRBJ2-6, with D perhaps TRBD1 (6 bases). Trimming pared 8 bases from V and 2 bases from J, leaving 13 bases between. In germline, CDR1 is MNHEY, CDR2 SMNVEV (reference sequence). CDR3 length equals 15 residues. This CDR3 reads CASGHRVTGANVLTF. In nucleotides, the CDR3 is TGTGCCAGCGGACACAGGGTAACTGGGGCCAACGTCCTGACTTTC.

The rearrangement joins TRBV7-2 to TRBJ1-1, with TRBD1 identical over 8 bases. V lost 2 bases to trimming and J lost 2 bases; unmatched junction nucleotides: 4. This CDR3 has 15 amino acids. The germline V gene encodes CDR1 SGHTA and CDR2 FQGNSA. CDR3 protein: CASSLRQGANTEAFF. The CDR3 DNA reads TGTGCCAGCAGCTTAAGGCAGGGGGCTAACACTGAAGCTTTCTTT.

The V call is TRBV5-1, the J call TRBJ2-1; 8 bases match TRBD1. The CDR3 extends over 14 amino acids. The germline gives CDR1 SGHRS, CDR2 YFSETQ. Losses at the gene ends were 0 bases for V and 8 bases for J; bases not matched to a gene: 4. CDR3 loop: CASSLGTGIDEQFF. The CDR3 DNA follows: TGCGCCAGCAGCTTGGGGACAGGGATCGATGAGCAGTTCTTC.

The CDR3 loop is CARSSDRGSDTQYF. The CDR3 DNA reads TGTGCCAGAAGCTCAGACAGGGGGTCAGATACGCAGTATTTT. V is TRBV5-3 and J is TRBJ2-3; TRBD1 matches 9 bases. TRBV5-3 is an open reading frame, and its role is uncertain. J lost 4 bases, V lost 3 bases, and 3 bases had no gene match. The CDR3 extends over 14 amino acids.

This sequence joins TRBV28 and TRBJ1-4; D unresolved. The CDR3 runs to 14 residues. Looked up from germline, CDR1 is MDHEN and CDR2 is SYDVKM. V lost 7 bases to trimming and J lost 8 bases, with 17 bases between them. The CDR3 nucleotides are TGTGCCAGCAAGGAGAGATTCTCTCAGGAAAAACTGTTTTTT. Protein product: CASKERFSQEKLFF.

The rearrangement uses TRBV28 and TRBJ1-5, with D perhaps TRBD1 (5 bases). The ends were cut back, 1 base at V and 6 bases at J, with 10 bases in the middle. CDR1 is MDHEN and CDR2 is SYDVKM in the germline V gene. The CDR3 is 14 residues long. CDR3 protein: CASSLSTVGQPQHF. The DNA of the CDR3 is TGTGCCAGCAGTTTATCGACAGTAGGTCAGCCCCAGCATTTT.

The V call is TRBV5-1, the J call TRBJ2-3; 8 bases map to TRBD1. From germline, CDR1 is SGHRS and CDR2 YFSETQ. This CDR3 is 15 amino acids long. The V segment lost 2 bases and the J segment 2 bases; nucleotides outside the gene matches: 4. CDR3 loop: CASSLRTGNTDTQYF. DNA of the CDR3: TGCGCCAGCAGCTTAAGGACAGGGAACACAGATACGCAGTATTTT.

This clone turned up a few times. The chain links TRBV11-3 to TRBJ2-2, with D hard to call. The germline V and J ends were trimmed by 2 bases and 6 bases, with 4 bases remaining between them. Germline CDR1 and CDR2: SGHNT and YENEEA. CDR3 length equals 12 residues. CDR3 DNA sequence: TGTGCCAGCAGCTTATCGTCCGGGGAGCTGTTTTTT. Amino acids: CASSLSSGELFF.

V usage is TRBV27 and J usage is TRBJ1-6; D might be TRBD1 (6 bases). Trimming removed 5 bases from V and 7 bases from J, with 15 bases in between. Germline CDR1 MNHEY, CDR2 SMNVEV (reference sequence). The CDR3 sequence is 15 residues long. The CDR3 bases are TGTGCCAGCAGTCCCTGGGAGGGGGACAATTCACCCCTCCACTTT. It codes for CASSPWEGDNSPLHF.

This chain uses TRBV6-5 with TRBJ1-1; D gene uncertain. V was trimmed by 0 bases and J by 5 bases, leaving 7 bases between them. This CDR3 contains 13 residues. CDR1 MNHEY and CDR2 SVGAGI come from the germline V gene. CDR3 loop: CASSYSSRTEAFF. The DNA of the CDR3 is TGTGCCAGCAGTTACTCGTCCAGGACTGAAGCTTTCTTT.

This chain uses TRBV5-1 with TRBJ2-2; 7 bases line up with TRBD1. This CDR3 is built from 18 residues. The germline CDR1 and CDR2 sequences are SGHRS and YFSETQ. V shed 1 base and J 4 bases; nucleotides not matched to a gene: 13. The chain's CDR3 is CASSLYVGETGTTGELFF. CDR3 nucleotide sequence: TGCGCCAGCAGCTTGTATGTCGGGGAGACAGGGACCACCGGGGAGCTGTTTTTT.

V usage is TRBV5-4 and J usage is TRBJ2-5, with TRBD2 matching over 12 bases. The junction had 5 bases not matched to a gene; V was cut back by 0 bases and J by 5 bases. CDR3 length: 16 amino acids. CDR1 and CDR2 from the germline V gene are SGHNT and YYREEE (reference sequence). CDR3 sequence (DNA): TGTGCCAGCAGCTTGGCTAGCGGGGGGGCTCGGGAGACCCAGTACTTC. Its translation is CASSLASGGARETQYF.

A single count supports this clone. The chain recombines TRBV6-1 with TRBJ1-4; possible D gene TRBD1, 6 bases. V was shortened by 2 bases and J by 6 bases, with 13 bases between the two germline ends. CDR1 and CDR2 (germline): MNHNS, SASEGT. The length of the CDR3 is 15 residues. This CDR3 reads CASSEMQGIYEKLFF. The CDR3 DNA follows: TGTGCCAGCAGTGAAATGCAGGGGATTTATGAAAAACTGTTTTTT.

V usage is TRBV2 and J usage is TRBJ1-6, with TRBD1 as a possible D gene (5 bases). Trimming removed 5 bases from V and 6 bases from J, with 14 bases in between. The CDR3 covers 15 residues. CDR1 and CDR2 from the germline V gene are SNHLY and FYNNEI. CDR3 region: CASSIQGGSNSPLHF. The CDR3 DNA reads as TGTGCCAGCAGTATTCAGGGCGGTTCTAATTCACCCCTCCACTTT.

The chain uses TRBV10-3 and TRBJ2-5, with D possibly matching TRBD1 (5 bases). V was trimmed by 0 bases and J by 4 bases, leaving 12 bases between them. Germline V gene lookup returns CDR1 ENHRY and CDR2 SYGVKD. The CDR3 sequence is 15 residues long. This chain's CDR3 is CAISESKQVIETQYF. CDR3 in DNA: TGTGCCATCAGTGAGTCGAAACAGGTAATAGAGACCCAGTACTTC.

This rearrangement joins TRBV5-1 to TRBJ2-5, with TRBD2 matching 12 bases. Trimming at V came to 5 bases and at J to 3 bases, leaving 2 bases not matched to a gene. The CDR3 is made up of 14 amino acids. CDR1 and CDR2 from the germline V gene are SGHRS and YFSETQ. Written as DNA, the CDR3 is TGCGCCAGCAGTTGGACTAGCGGGAAAGAGACCCAGTACTTC. Its protein is CASSWTSGKETQYF.

The chain carries TRBV7-2 and TRBJ2-5; D might be TRBD1 (5 bases). Per germline, CDR1 SGHTA and CDR2 FQGNSA. This CDR3 contains 15 residues. V lost 5 bases and J lost 5, with 18 bases in between. CDR3 amino acids: CASSIDRSMGETQYF. The DNA for the CDR3 is TGTGCCAGCAGCATCGACAGATCAATGGGGGAGACCCAGTACTTC.

This clone appeared a single time. The V call is TRBV24-1, the J call TRBJ2-5; 7 positions agree with TRBD2. After removal of 6 bases from V and 4 bases from J, the junction contained 13 bases not matched to a gene. CDR3 length: 16 amino acids. CDR1 and CDR2 from the germline V gene are KGHDR and SFDVKD. CDR3 sequence reads: CATSPSGRGGGETQYF. The CDR3 region has the DNA TGTGCCACCAGTCCCTCGGGGCGCGGGGGAGGAGAGACCCAGTACTTC.

The CDR3 region is CASSQGGGWNTEAFF. CDR3 nucleotide sequence: TGTGCCAGCAGCCAAGGAGGGGGCTGGAACACTGAAGCTTTCTTT. This chain joins TRBV3-1 (or the pseudogene TRBV3-2) and TRBJ1-1; 7 bases line up with TRBD1. V was pared by 1 base and J by 1 base, with 3 bases of the junction left unmatched. CDR1 and CDR2 (germline): LGHDT, YNNKEL (reference sequence). The CDR3 covers 15 residues.

The chain carries TRBV7-2 and TRBJ2-5; 7 bases align to TRBD1. Germline lookup yields CDR1 SGHTA and CDR2 FQGNSA. Losses at the gene ends were 5 bases for V and 3 bases for J; bases not matched to a gene: 12. The CDR3 is 16 amino acids. CDR3 loop: CASSPRDSNRKETQYF. Here the CDR3 DNA reads TGTGCCAGCAGCCCCCGGGACAGCAACCGAAAAGAGACCCAGTACTTC.

This clone was seen only a few times. The CDR3 region is CAISVDRGDTSDTQYF. Here the CDR3 DNA reads TGTGCCATCAGTGTCGACAGAGGGGACACCTCAGATACGCAGTATTTT. The chain recombines TRBV10-3 with TRBJ2-3; tentative D call: TRBD1 (6 bases). The CDR3 is made up of 16 amino acids. V was pared by 4 bases and J by 4 bases, with 18 bases between. Germline CDR1 reads ENHRY; CDR2 reads SYGVKD.